A single sample gave rise to the 9 T cell receptor beta chains below, sequenced in a study of T cell responses to AZD1222 COVID-19 vaccine. Assay: immunoSEQ multiplex PCR; the TCRdb copy retains only in-frame clones and omits some. The sample records about 120,000 clones, 90% being singletons. Material: peripheral blood, obtained 28 days after the second dose of the MenACWY control vaccine. All receptors come from an adult who received the MenACWY meningococcal vaccine as a control.

V is TRBV12-2 and J is TRBJ2-1; the table gives TRBD1 as D, unverified against the DNA. TRBV12-2 is a recognized pseudogene. The CDR3 length is 16 residues. The CDR3 protein is CASRQDGTGGNNEQFF. The CDR3 DNA is TGTGCAAGTCGCCAAGACGGGACAGGGGGCAATAATGAGCAGTTCTTC.

The V gene is TRBV2, the J gene TRBJ1-3; no clear D. This CDR3 spans 13 amino acids. V was trimmed by 10 bases and J by 0 bases, leaving 10 bases between them. Germline V CDR1 and CDR2: SNHLY, FYNNEI. CDR3 in amino acids: CATMEGSGNTIYF. The DNA for the CDR3 is TGTGCCACCATGGAAGGCTCTGGAAACACCATATATTTT.

J is TRBJ2-3 and V is TRBV5-4, with 7 bases that match TRBD2. This CDR3 has 16 amino acids. V dropped 5 bases and J dropped 0; count of bases not matched to a gene: 9. CDR1 is SGHNT, CDR2 YYREEE, per germline (reference sequence). DNA of the CDR3: TGTGCCAGCAGTAAGCGCACCGGGGGGAGCACAGATACGCAGTATTTT. This encodes CASSKRTGGSTDTQYF.

This sequence joins TRBV6-2 or TRBV6-3 and TRBJ2-7; D may be TRBD2 (5 bases). The CDR3 extends over 12 amino acids. V dropped 6 bases and J dropped 3 bases, with 9 bases sitting between them. Germline V lookup: CDR1 MNHEY, CDR2 SVGEGT. The CDR3 DNA is TGTGCCAGCAGCCCCACTAGCTACGAGCAGTACGTC. This gives the protein CASSPTSYEQYV.

The chain joins TRBV4-1 to TRBJ1-2; D not certain. CDR1 and CDR2 (germline): MGHRA, YSYEKL. The V end was cut by 0 bases, the J end by 3 bases, with 14 bases between. This CDR3 comprises 16 residues. The CDR3 nucleotides are TGCGCCAGCAGCCAAGAGTTTCAGGACGGCGACTATGGCTACACCTTC. Residues: CASSQEFQDGDYGYTF.

The chain combines TRBV6-5 with TRBJ2-2, with 9 bases that match TRBD2. The CDR3 has 16 residues. The germline gives CDR1 MNHEY, CDR2 SVGAGI. V lost 2 bases, J lost 2 bases, and 3 bases stayed unmatched. CDR3 DNA sequence: TGTGCCAGCAGTTACAAGACTAGCGGAAACACCGGGGAGCTGTTTTTT. It codes for CASSYKTSGNTGELFF.

This sequence joins TRBV5-1 and TRBJ2-1; 9 bases line up with TRBD2. The junction had 7 bases not matched to a gene; V was cut back by 0 bases and J by 0 bases. The CDR3 consists of 18 residues. Germline assignment: CDR1 SGHRS and CDR2 YFSETQ. Written as DNA, the CDR3 is TGCGCCAGCAGCTTGGCCACGATTAGCGGGAGCTCCTACAATGAGCAGTTCTTC. As protein: CASSLATISGSSYNEQFF.

The gene calls are TRBV6-5 and TRBJ2-1; unclear D gene. The length of the CDR3 is 15 residues. Per the germline V gene, CDR1 is MNHEY and CDR2 is SVGAGI. Trimming took off 2 bases at V and 3 bases at J, with 11 bases between the two ends. This CDR3 reads CASSYSKGFYNEQFF. For the CDR3, the DNA is TGTGCCAGCAGTTACAGTAAGGGTTTCTACAATGAGCAGTTCTTC.

This clone has a single count. The rearrangement links TRBV6-2 or TRBV6-3 to TRBJ2-7; 9 nucleotides agree with TRBD1. The V and J ends lost 2 bases and 3 bases, in that order; junction bases with no gene match: 8. The CDR3 runs 16 residues. Germline assignment: CDR1 MNHEY and CDR2 SVGEGT. CDR3 sequence reads: CASSYPTGTGSYEQYV. The CDR3 coding sequence is TGTGCCAGCAGTTACCCCACCGGGACAGGGAGCTACGAGCAGTACGTC.